One and the same sample provided the 7 T cell receptor beta chains below, sequenced in a study of cytomegalovirus exposure and HLA in healthy donors (dated 2017 in TCRdb). The protocol used for the library was the immunoSEQ multiplex PCR assay. The multiplex PCR relied on a mix of 60 forward primers for TCR Vbeta segments and 13 reverse primers for TCR Jbeta segments. This is the immuneACCESS table as TCRdb keeps it, with only in-frame sequences that have V and J called. A part of the clones is gone; compared with another copy, unresolved V genes explain less than half, and the rest is unexplained. This sample lists hundreds of thousands of clones; under 80% were detected once. The ten largest clonotypes hold around 2.3% of the sample. Sequencing input: PBMCs. The receptors were gathered from a female donor in good health and CMV-seronegative.

With respect to this clone: Sequence at one end of the junction differs from germline and may be a read error. The chain links TRBV7-9 to TRBJ2-7; 7 positions match TRBD1. The CDR3 totals 15 residues. Germline V gene data show CDR1 as SEHNR and CDR2 as FQNEAQ (reference sequence). The CDR3 is CSSSGRGTVAYEQYF. In nucleotides, the CDR3 is TGTTCCAGCAGCGGAAGAGGGACAGTTGCCTACGAGCAGTACTTC.

This clone was observed a handful of times. The chain has TRBV28 and TRBJ2-1; D is uncertain. Germline CDR1 reads MDHEN; CDR2 reads SYDVKM. CDR3 length equals 15 residues. The V and J ends lost 2 bases and 2 bases respectively, with 10 bases between them. The CDR3 region is CASSLNSLAYNEQFF. CDR3 nucleotide sequence: TGTGCCAGCAGTTTAAACAGCTTGGCCTACAATGAGCAGTTCTTC.

This chain links TRBV4-1 with TRBJ2-7, with D possibly TRBD2 on 6 matching bases. The CDR3 runs 15 residues. Trimming removed 1 base from V and 2 bases from J, with 12 bases in between. Per germline, CDR1 MGHRA and CDR2 YSYEKL. CDR3 loop: CASSQGLAVAYEQYF. CDR3 DNA sequence: TGCGCCAGCAGCCAAGGGTTAGCGGTGGCCTACGAGCAGTACTTC.

The V gene is TRBV10-1, the J gene TRBJ2-1; the D is unclear. This CDR3 has 15 residues. Germline assignment: CDR1 WNHNN and CDR2 SYGVQD (reference sequence). Trimming took off 3 bases at V and 0 bases at J, with 9 bases between the two ends. Written as DNA, the CDR3 is TGCGCCAGCAGTGATGAGGTAAGCTCCTACAATGAGCAGTTCTTC. This translates into CASSDEVSSYNEQFF.

The chain uses TRBV2 and TRBJ2-1, with 10 bases lining up with TRBD2. Germline trimming cut 5 bases from V and 9 bases from J; bases unmatched to any gene: 7. Germline assignment: CDR1 SNHLY and CDR2 FYNNEI. This CDR3 contains 14 residues. The CDR3 spells CASSTGTSVFEQFF. The CDR3, as DNA: TGTGCCAGCAGTACCGGGACTAGCGTTTTTGAGCAGTTCTTC. The full variable domain, in which reference TRBV2 and TRBJ2-1 provide the parts outside the CDR3, is EPEVTQTPSHQVTQMGQEVILRCVPISNHLYFYWYRQILGQKVEFLVSFYNNEISEKSEIFDDQFSVERPDGSNFTLKIRSTKLEDSAMYFCASSTGTSVFEQFFGPGTRLTVL.

The CDR3 region is CASSEYIHSSYSYEQYF. The DNA of the CDR3 is TGTGCCAGCAGTGAATATATTCACTCTTCCTACTCCTACGAGCAGTACTTC. The chain recombines TRBV25-1 with TRBJ2-7; D remains ambiguous. V was clipped by 0 bases and J by 0 bases, with 15 bases between them. Germline values: CDR1 MGHDK, CDR2 SYGVNS. The CDR3 loop spans 17 amino acids.

This clone has a handful of counts. This chain links TRBV18 with TRBJ1-5; D possibly corresponds to TRBD1 (6 bases). The CDR3 is 15 residues long. V dropped 3 bases and J dropped 3 bases, with 12 bases sitting between them. The germline CDR1 and CDR2 sequences are KGHSH and LQKENI. The CDR3 DNA follows: TGTGCCAGCTCACCGGCAGGGGACAACAATCAGCCCCAGCATTTT. This sequence encodes CASSPAGDNNQPQHF.